These 20 T cell receptor beta chains were all obtained from the same sample, sequenced in a study of T cell responses to AZD1222 COVID-19 vaccine (dated by TCRdb to about 2021). Read against the paper, the sample's time point label means: baseline before first vaccination. Library method: the immunoSEQ multiplex PCR assay. TCRdb took this table from immuneACCESS and kept in-frame rearrangements with V and J called. Such tables lack part of the clones; where checked against another copy, unresolved V genes explain under half of the gap, and the rest is unexplained. The sample has 75,000 to 100,000 clones on record, around nine tenths of them singletons. About 7.8% of the sample lies in the top ten. Sequences were derived from peripheral blood, sampled on day 0 of AZD1222 vaccination. Source of these receptors: an adult in good health.

The chain recombines TRBV4-1 with TRBJ1-4, with 8 bases aligning to TRBD1. In germline, CDR1 is MGHRA, CDR2 YSYEKL. CDR3 size: 15 residues. With V trimmed by 0 bases and J by 8 bases, 5 bases remained unmatched. This chain's CDR3 is CASSQETGVDEKLFF. The CDR3 nucleotides read TGCGCCAGCAGCCAAGAGACAGGGGTGGACGAAAAACTGTTTTTT.

V gene TRBV18 combines with J gene TRBJ1-1; D gene unclear. V was cut by 3 bases and J by 0 bases, with 14 bases left in between. The CDR3 consists of 16 residues. Germline CDR1 reads KGHSH; CDR2 reads LQKENI. The CDR3 nucleotides read TGTGCCAGCTCACCGGGCGGAGGGAACATGAACACTGAAGCTTTCTTT. Amino acids: CASSPGGGNMNTEAFF.

This clone occurred once. The V and J genes are TRBV27 and TRBJ2-7; 8 positions agree with TRBD1. The J segment lost 1 base and the V segment lost 3 bases, leaving 8 bases of the junction unmatched. The CDR3 is 16 amino acids. CDR1 and CDR2 (germline): MNHEY, SMNVEV (reference sequence). As DNA, the CDR3 is TGTGCCAGCAGTTTGTACGGACAGGGCGCTTCCTACGAGCAGTACTTC. This gives the protein CASSLYGQGASYEQYF.

CDR3 sequence reads: CASSDIAGGTGELFF. CDR3 bases: TGTGCCAGCAGTGATATAGCAGGGGGCACCGGGGAGCTGTTTTTT. This chain connects TRBV2 to TRBJ2-2, with 7 bases identical to TRBD1. Germline V gene sequence: CDR1 SNHLY, CDR2 FYNNEI. V lost 3 bases, J lost 4 bases, and 5 bases stayed unmatched. The CDR3 sequence is 15 residues long.

The J gene is TRBJ2-3, the V gene TRBV7-2, with TRBD2 matching 11 bases. Germline V gives CDR1 SGHTA, CDR2 FQGNSA. The V and J ends lost 3 bases and 4 bases, in that order; junction bases with no gene match: 3. This CDR3 has 15 residues. CDR3 coding DNA: TGTGCCAGCAGCTTCCTAGCGGGAGGACCAGATACGCAGTATTTT. It specifies CASSFLAGGPDTQYF.

CDR3 region: CASSLVGGPGANVLTF. CDR3 DNA: TGTGCCAGCAGCCTAGTTGGGGGGCCTGGGGCCAACGTCCTGACTTTC. The chain combines TRBV4-2 with TRBJ2-6, with D tentatively TRBD1 or TRBD2 (6 bases each). The V and J ends lost 4 bases and 2 bases respectively, with 12 bases between them. Per germline, CDR1 LGHNA and CDR2 YNFKEQ. This CDR3 has 16 amino acids.

The chain is built from TRBV24-1 and TRBJ1-2, with 10 nucleotides matching TRBD1. Germline V CDR1 and CDR2: KGHDR, SFDVKD. Trimming at V came to 3 bases and at J to 4 bases, leaving 7 bases not matched to a gene. The CDR3 length is 16 residues. The CDR3 DNA sequence: TGTGCCACCAGTGATCCCGGACAGGGGGGAAGCTATGGCTACACCTTC. This sequence encodes CATSDPGQGGSYGYTF.

The J gene is TRBJ1-2, the V gene TRBV30; TRBD1 aligns across 10 bases. The CDR3 runs to 15 residues. Germline V gives CDR1 GTSNPN, CDR2 SVGIG (reference sequence). The ends lost 8 bases at V and 4 bases at J; junction bases unmatched: 13. DNA of the CDR3: TGTGCCCGACTGAGGACAGGGGGGGAAGGCTATGGCTACACCTTC. It yields the protein CARLRTGGEGYGYTF.

V and J are TRBV5-1 and TRBJ2-6, with TRBD1 identical over 12 bases. The CDR3 extends over 18 amino acids. After removal of 4 bases from V and 0 bases from J, the junction contained 5 bases not matched to a gene. The germline V gene has CDR1 SGHRS and CDR2 YFSETQ. CDR3 region: CASSGGQGADSGANVLTF. The CDR3 DNA reads TGCGCCAGCAGCGGGGGACAGGGGGCGGACTCTGGGGCCAACGTCCTGACTTTC.

This chain joins TRBV6-2 or TRBV6-3 and TRBJ2-7, with 7 bases matching TRBD1. The CDR3 is made up of 14 amino acids. Per germline, CDR1 MNHEY and CDR2 SVGEGT. With 6 bases clipped from V and 6 bases from J, the junction kept 11 bases outside the gene matches. The CDR3 loop is CASSRGGQSGEQYF. In DNA form, the CDR3 reads TGTGCCAGCAGCCGAGGGGGACAGTCCGGCGAGCAGTACTTC.

DNA of the CDR3: TGTGCCAGCAGCGCAGGCCCCAATCAGCCCCAGCATTTT. Protein sequence: CASSAGPNQPQHF. The chain couples TRBV3-1 (or the pseudogene TRBV3-2) to TRBJ1-5; no clear D. The CDR3 spans 13 residues. V gave up 5 bases and J gave up 3 bases, with 8 bases separating them. Germline lookup yields CDR1 LGHDT and CDR2 YNNKEL (reference sequence).

This clone was recorded only once. J is TRBJ2-1 and V is TRBV19; tentative D call: TRBD1 (7 bases). V shed 3 bases and J shed 5 bases, with 14 bases lying between them. CDR1 is LNHDA, CDR2 SQIVND, per germline (reference sequence). The CDR3 runs to 15 residues. The CDR3 region has the DNA TGTGCCAGTAGTATTCGAGGCAGGGGGGACAATGAGCAGTTCTTC. Translated: CASSIRGRGDNEQFF.

The genes are TRBV2 and TRBJ1-5; maybe TRBD1 (6 bases). Germline CDR1 is SNHLY and CDR2 is FYNNEI. The CDR3 has 14 residues. With 8 bases removed from V and 3 bases from J, the gap between germline ends came to 14 bases. The CDR3 DNA is TGTGCCAGCGGTTACGGGGGGCTCAATCAGCCCCAGCATTTT. It specifies CASGYGGLNQPQHF.

This clone is a singleton in its sample. J is TRBJ2-7 and V is TRBV4-2; TRBD2 agrees at 7 bases. CDR1 LGHNA and CDR2 YNFKEQ come from the germline V gene. The CDR3 runs to 16 residues. The junction had 9 bases not matched to a gene; V was cut back by 0 bases and J by 4 bases. The CDR3 region has the DNA TGTGCCAGCAGCCAAGATCCCGCTAGCGGAAGTTACGAGCAGTACTTC. Translating gives CASSQDPASGSYEQYF.

This clone is a singleton in its sample. The chain employs TRBV11-1 and TRBJ2-5; D remains unclear. Germline V gives CDR1 SGHAT, CDR2 FQDESV (reference sequence). V dropped 2 bases and J dropped 0 bases, with 7 bases sitting between them. The CDR3 sequence is 14 residues long. CDR3 sequence reads: CASSLIWDQETQYF. The CDR3 DNA reads as TGTGCCAGCAGCTTAATATGGGACCAAGAGACCCAGTACTTC.

The chain has TRBV2 and TRBJ2-3; 7 nucleotides agree with TRBD2. Germline V gives CDR1 SNHLY, CDR2 FYNNEI. V lost 4 bases, J lost 3 bases, and 7 bases stayed unmatched. This CDR3 is built from 15 residues. CDR3 nucleotide sequence: TGTGCCAGCAGTGGTCGTGCCGGGGGGACAGATACGCAGTATTTT. Amino acids: CASSGRAGGTDTQYF.

The V call is TRBV5-1, the J call TRBJ2-5, with 8 bases identical to TRBD1. This CDR3 contains 15 residues. The J segment lost 5 bases and the V segment lost 3 bases, leaving 9 bases of the junction unmatched. The V gene's germline CDR1 is SGHRS and CDR2 YFSETQ. CDR3 in DNA: TGCGCCAGCAGCTCACGGACAGGGCAACGGGAGACCCAGTACTTC. This encodes CASSSRTGQRETQYF. The full variable domain, rest sourced from reference TRBV5-1 and TRBJ2-5, is KAGVTQTPRYLIKTRGQQVTLSCSPISGHRSVSWYQQTPGQGLQFLFEYFSETQRNKGNFPGRFSGRQFSNSRSEMNVSTLELGDSALYLCASSSRTGQRETQYFGPGTRLLVL.

The chain uses TRBV19 and TRBJ2-2; TRBD2 aligns across 13 bases. Trimming took 5 bases from V and 2 from J; bases not matched to a gene: 5. The germline gives CDR1 LNHDA, CDR2 SQIVND (reference sequence). This CDR3 has 17 amino acids. DNA for the CDR3: TGTGCCAGTAGTCGACTAGCGGGGGGTCATAACACCGGGGAGCTGTTTTTT. Translating gives CASSRLAGGHNTGELFF.

The chain has TRBV4-3 and TRBJ2-1; TRBD2 matches at 7 bases. Germline CDR1 LGHNA, CDR2 YSLEER. The CDR3 runs to 15 residues. The junction had 2 bases not matched to a gene; V was cut back by 1 base and J by 2 bases. The CDR3 region has the DNA TGCGCCAGCAGCCAAGGGAGCGGGACCTACAATGAGCAGTTCTTC. It specifies CASSQGSGTYNEQFF.

The rearrangement uses TRBV7-8 and TRBJ1-2, with D uncertain. Germline loops: CDR1 SGHVS, CDR2 FQNEAQ. CDR3 length equals 16 residues. The ends were cut back, 0 bases at V and 4 bases at J, with 15 bases in the middle. The CDR3 DNA is TGTGCCAGCAGCTTAGCGCTTGGGAGGACCTCCTATGGCTACACCTTC. Protein: CASSLALGRTSYGYTF.